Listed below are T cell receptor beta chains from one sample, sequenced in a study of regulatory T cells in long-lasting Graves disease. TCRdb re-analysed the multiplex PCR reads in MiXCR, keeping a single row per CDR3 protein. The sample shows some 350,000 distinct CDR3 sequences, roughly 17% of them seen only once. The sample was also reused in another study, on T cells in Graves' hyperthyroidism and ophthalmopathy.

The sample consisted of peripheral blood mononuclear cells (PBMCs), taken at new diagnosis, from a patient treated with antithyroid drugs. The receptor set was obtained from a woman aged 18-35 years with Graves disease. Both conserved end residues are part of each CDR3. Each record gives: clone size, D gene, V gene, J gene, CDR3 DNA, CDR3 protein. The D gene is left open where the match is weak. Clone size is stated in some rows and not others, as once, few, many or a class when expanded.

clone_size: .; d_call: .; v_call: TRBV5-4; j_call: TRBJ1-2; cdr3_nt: TGTGCCAGCAGGGGAGGATACTCCACGGGAACGGATGGCTACACCTTC; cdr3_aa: CASRGGYSTGTDGYTF
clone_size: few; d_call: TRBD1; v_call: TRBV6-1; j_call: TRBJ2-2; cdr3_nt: TGTGCCAGCAGTCAACCGACAGGGGTTCATGGCACCGGGGAGCTGTTTTTT; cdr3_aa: CASSQPTGVHGTGELFF
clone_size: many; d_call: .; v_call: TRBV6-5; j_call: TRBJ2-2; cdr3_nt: TGTGCCAGCAGTTACAGTCCCACCGGGGAGCTGTTTTTT; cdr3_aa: CASSYSPTGELFF
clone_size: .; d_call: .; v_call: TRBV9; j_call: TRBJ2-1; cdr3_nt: TGTGCCAGCAGCTACGACGGGACAACCAACAATGAGCAGTTCTTC; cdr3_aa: CASSYDGTTNNEQFF
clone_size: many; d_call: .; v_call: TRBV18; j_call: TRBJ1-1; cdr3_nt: TGTGCCAGCGCACGGAATCGAGACACTGAAGCTTTCTTT; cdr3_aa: CASARNRDTEAFF
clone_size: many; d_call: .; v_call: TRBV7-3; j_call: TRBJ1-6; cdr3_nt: TGTGCCAGCAGCTTAACGGGACGCCATGAGTCACCCCTCCACTTT; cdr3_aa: CASSLTGRHESPLHF
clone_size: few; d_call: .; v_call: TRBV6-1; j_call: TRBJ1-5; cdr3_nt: TGTGCCAGCAGGGTCAGGGAAGATAGCAATCAGCCCCAGCATTTT; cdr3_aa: CASRVREDSNQPQHF
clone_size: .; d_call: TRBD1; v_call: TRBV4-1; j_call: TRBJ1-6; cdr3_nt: TGCGCCAGCAGCCAACCCACCCGGGACAGGGGTTCACCCCTCCACTTT; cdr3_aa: CASSQPTRDRGSPLHF
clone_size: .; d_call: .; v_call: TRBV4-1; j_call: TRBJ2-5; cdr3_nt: TGCGCCAGCAGCCAAGATATTTCGGGGTTGGAGACCCAGTACTTC; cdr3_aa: CASSQDISGLETQYF
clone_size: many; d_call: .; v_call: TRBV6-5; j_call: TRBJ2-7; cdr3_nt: TGTGCCAGCAGTTCCCTTACGACAGATTTCCTACCTTACGAGCAGTACTTC; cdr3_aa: CASSSLTTDFLPYEQYF
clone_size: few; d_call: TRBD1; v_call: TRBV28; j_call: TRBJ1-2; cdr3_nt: TGTGCCCTGGGACAGAACTATGGCTACACCTTC; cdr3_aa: CALGQNYGYTF
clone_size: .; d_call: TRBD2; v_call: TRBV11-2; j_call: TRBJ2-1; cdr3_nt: TGTGCCAGCAGCGGGCTGAGGCGGGGGGGGCCGCATGAGCAGTTCTTC; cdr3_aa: CASSGLRRGGPHEQFF
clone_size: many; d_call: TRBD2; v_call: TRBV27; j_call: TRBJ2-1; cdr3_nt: TGTGCCAGCACCGGGGGAGGGGACTTCAATGAGCAGTTCTTC; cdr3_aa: CASTGGGDFNEQFF
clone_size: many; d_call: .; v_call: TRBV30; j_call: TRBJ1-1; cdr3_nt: TGTGCCGGGTCTGGGGTAAACACTGAAGCTTTCTTT; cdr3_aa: CAGSGVNTEAFF
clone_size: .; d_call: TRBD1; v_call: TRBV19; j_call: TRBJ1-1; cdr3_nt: TGTGCCAGTAGTACAGGGGGCTGGGGTTCGGACACTGAAGCTTTCTTT; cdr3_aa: CASSTGGWGSDTEAFF
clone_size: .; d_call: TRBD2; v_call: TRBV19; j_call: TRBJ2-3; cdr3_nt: TGTGCCAGTAGTAAGACTAGCGGGAGCGATACGCAGTATTTT; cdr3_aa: CASSKTSGSDTQYF
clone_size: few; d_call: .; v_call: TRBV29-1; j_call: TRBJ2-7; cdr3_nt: TGCAGCGTTGGAGTAAACGAGCAGTACTTC; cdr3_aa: CSVGVNEQYF
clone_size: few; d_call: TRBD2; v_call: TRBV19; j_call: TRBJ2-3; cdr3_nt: TGTGCCACCGCCACCGGGACTAGCGGGAGTGATACGCAGTATTTT; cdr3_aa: CATATGTSGSDTQYF
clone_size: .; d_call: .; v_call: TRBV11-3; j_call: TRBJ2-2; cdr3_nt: TGTGCCAGCATACGGACGGCGAACACCGGGGAGCTGTTTTTT; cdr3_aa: CASIRTANTGELFF
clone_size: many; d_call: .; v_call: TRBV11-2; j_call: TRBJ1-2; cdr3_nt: TGTGCCAGCAGCTTAAGTGCCGACAGCCTTAACTATGGCTACACCTTC; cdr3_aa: CASSLSADSLNYGYTF
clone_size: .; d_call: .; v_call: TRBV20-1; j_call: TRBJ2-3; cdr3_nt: TGCAGTGCTCCAGGCCCATTCGGTACGCAGTATTTT; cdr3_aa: CSAPGPFGTQYF
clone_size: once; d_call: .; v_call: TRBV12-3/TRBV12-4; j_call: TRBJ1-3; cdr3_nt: TGTGCCAGCAGTTACCTGGTTTCGTATTCTGGAAACACCATATATTTT; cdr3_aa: CASSYLVSYSGNTIYF
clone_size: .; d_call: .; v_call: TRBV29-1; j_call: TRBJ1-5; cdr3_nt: TGCAGCGCTTCTTTGGCGTACAATCAGCCCCAGCATTTT; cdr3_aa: CSASLAYNQPQHF
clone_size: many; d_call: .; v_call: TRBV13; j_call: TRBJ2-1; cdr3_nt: TGTGCCAGCAGCTTAGGCCTGACTCAAAACAATGAGCAGTTCTTC; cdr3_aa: CASSLGLTQNNEQFF
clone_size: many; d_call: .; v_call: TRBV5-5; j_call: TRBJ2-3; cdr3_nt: TGTGCCAGCAGCCCACTCCGTACTAGCACAGATACGCAGTATTTT; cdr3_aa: CASSPLRTSTDTQYF
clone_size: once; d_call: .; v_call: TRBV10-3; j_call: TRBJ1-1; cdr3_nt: TGTGCCATCAGTGAGGGGTCGGGGAACACTGAAGCTTTCTTT; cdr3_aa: CAISEGSGNTEAFF